A selection of T cell receptor beta chains follows, all from one sample in a study of T cell responses to AZD1222 COVID-19 vaccine. Profiled with immunoSEQ multiplex PCR; TCRdb holds only in-frame clones, not every one. The sample includes under 200,000 clones, about 83% of them seen just once. The input for sequencing was peripheral blood, taken 28 days after the second AZD1222 dose. The receptors here all came from an adult who received the AZD1222 COVID-19 vaccine. The CDR3 runs from the conserved cysteine through the conserved F or W. Fields, in order: V gene, J gene, D gene, clone size, CDR3 protein, CDR3 DNA. A D gene is named only where the DNA matches it firmly. Size tells how often a clone was seen (once, few, many) or the class of an expanded clone, and some rows leave it out.

V gene: TRBV19; J gene: TRBJ2-7; D gene: TRBD2; clone size: .; CDR3 protein: CASSGLAGGNEQYF; CDR3 DNA: TGTGCCAGTAGTGGACTAGCGGGGGGGAACGAGCAGTACTTC
V gene: TRBV6-5; J gene: TRBJ1-1; D gene: TRBD1; clone size: few; CDR3 protein: CASGRGTEAFF; CDR3 DNA: TGTGCCAGCGGACGCGGGACAGAGGCTTTCTTT
V gene: TRBV24-1; J gene: TRBJ2-1; D gene: TRBD2; clone size: .; CDR3 protein: CATSDPGGAGGDEQFF; CDR3 DNA: TGTGCCACCAGTGACCCAGGAGGGGCTGGGGGGGACGAGCAGTTCTTC
V gene: TRBV4-1; J gene: TRBJ2-1; D gene: .; clone size: .; CDR3 protein: CASSQEGGGEQFF; CDR3 DNA: TGCGCCAGCAGCCAAGAGGGGGGCGGTGAGCAGTTCTTC
V gene: TRBV3-1/TRBV3-2; J gene: TRBJ2-1; D gene: .; clone size: once; CDR3 protein: CASSQLGGNEQFF; CDR3 DNA: TGTGCCAGCAGCCAATTGGGGGGCAATGAGCAGTTCTTC
V gene: TRBV14; J gene: TRBJ2-6; D gene: .; clone size: .; CDR3 protein: CASSLLSVPGANVLTF; CDR3 DNA: TGTGCCAGCAGCCTCCTCTCCGTCCCCGGGGCCAACGTCCTGACTTTC
V gene: TRBV11-2; J gene: TRBJ1-6; D gene: .; clone size: .; CDR3 protein: CASSLAGRSYNSPLHF; CDR3 DNA: TGTGCCAGCAGCTTAGCTGGCCGCTCCTATAATTCACCCCTCCACTTT
V gene: TRBV6-2/TRBV6-3; J gene: TRBJ2-3; D gene: .; clone size: once; CDR3 protein: CASSLTTDTQYF; CDR3 DNA: TGTGCCAGCAGCCTAACAACAGATACGCAGTATTTT
V gene: TRBV27; J gene: TRBJ1-2; D gene: TRBD1; clone size: few; CDR3 protein: CASSFLGQGGGYTF; CDR3 DNA: TGTGCCAGCAGTTTTCTCGGACAGGGAGGCGGCTACACCTTC
V gene: TRBV27; J gene: TRBJ2-3; D gene: .; clone size: .; CDR3 protein: CASSPSYTDTQYF; CDR3 DNA: TGTGCCAGCAGTCCGAGTTACACAGATACGCAGTATTTT
V gene: TRBV4-1; J gene: TRBJ2-7; D gene: TRBD2; clone size: .; CDR3 protein: CASSVTSGRYEQYF; CDR3 DNA: TGCGCCAGCAGCGTTACTAGCGGGCGGTACGAGCAGTACTTC
V gene: TRBV30; J gene: TRBJ2-7; D gene: .; clone size: .; CDR3 protein: CAWSRQTYEQYF; CDR3 DNA: TGTGCCTGGAGTAGGCAGACCTACGAGCAGTACTTC
V gene: TRBV6-2/TRBV6-3; J gene: TRBJ1-1; D gene: .; clone size: once; CDR3 protein: CASSSSYRGDTEAFF; CDR3 DNA: TGTGCCAGCAGTTCCTCTTATAGGGGGGACACTGAAGCTTTCTTT
V gene: TRBV5-6; J gene: TRBJ2-5; D gene: .; clone size: .; CDR3 protein: CASSSRTRNQETQYF; CDR3 DNA: TGTGCCAGCAGCTCCCGGACGAGAAACCAAGAGACCCAGTACTTC
V gene: TRBV4-1; J gene: TRBJ1-3; D gene: TRBD1; clone size: .; CDR3 protein: CASSQGSYRDSSGNTIYF; CDR3 DNA: TGCGCCAGCAGCCAAGGATCTTACAGGGACAGCTCTGGAAACACCATATATTTT
V gene: TRBV6-5; J gene: TRBJ2-7; D gene: .; clone size: .; CDR3 protein: CASRPPGQSYEQYF; CDR3 DNA: TGTGCCAGCAGACCCCCGGGTCAGTCCTACGAGCAGTACTTC
V gene: TRBV5-6; J gene: TRBJ1-5; D gene: .; clone size: .; CDR3 protein: CASSPGTPNSNQPQHF; CDR3 DNA: TGTGCCAGCAGCCCGGGGACACCCAATAGCAATCAGCCCCAGCATTTT
V gene: TRBV6-4; J gene: TRBJ1-5; D gene: TRBD1; clone size: .; CDR3 protein: CASRATGQVFEPQHF; CDR3 DNA: TGTGCCAGCAGGGCTACGGGACAGGTATTCGAGCCCCAGCATTTT
V gene: TRBV6-5; J gene: TRBJ1-1; D gene: .; clone size: .; CDR3 protein: CASIESVNTEAFF; CDR3 DNA: TGTGCCAGCATAGAGTCGGTGAACACTGAAGCTTTCTTT
V gene: TRBV6-5; J gene: TRBJ1-5; D gene: .; clone size: .; CDR3 protein: CASSSSQGAQPQHF; CDR3 DNA: TGTGCCAGCAGTAGTTCACAGGGAGCCCAGCCCCAGCATTTT
V gene: TRBV19; J gene: TRBJ1-2; D gene: .; clone size: .; CDR3 protein: CASSPPDGYYGYTF; CDR3 DNA: TGTGCCAGTAGCCCCCCCGACGGATACTATGGCTACACCTTC
V gene: TRBV10-1; J gene: TRBJ2-5; D gene: TRBD2; clone size: .; CDR3 protein: CASSPPIRPGRLAGGTLDQTQYF; CDR3 DNA: TGCGCCAGCAGCCCTCCCATCCGCCCTGGACGACTAGCGGGGGGCACCCTCGACCAGACCCAGTACTTC
V gene: TRBV19; J gene: TRBJ2-5; D gene: .; clone size: .; CDR3 protein: CASSRDHAQETQYF; CDR3 DNA: TGTGCCAGTAGTCGCGACCATGCGCAAGAGACCCAGTACTTC
V gene: TRBV11-2; J gene: TRBJ2-1; D gene: TRBD1; clone size: few; CDR3 protein: CASSPLRGRSSNEQFF; CDR3 DNA: TGTGCCAGCAGCCCACTCAGGGGGCGGAGTAGCAATGAGCAGTTCTTC
V gene: TRBV5-4; J gene: TRBJ1-1; D gene: .; clone size: .; CDR3 protein: CASSSTGQNTEAFF; CDR3 DNA: TGTGCCAGCAGCTCCACCGGACAGAACACTGAAGCTTTCTTT
V gene: TRBV6-2/TRBV6-3; J gene: TRBJ1-5; D gene: .; clone size: .; CDR3 protein: CASSYRGLFNQPQHF; CDR3 DNA: TGTGCCAGCAGTTACAGGGGATTATTCAATCAGCCCCAGCATTTT
V gene: TRBV7-8; J gene: TRBJ1-1; D gene: .; clone size: .; CDR3 protein: CASSLGRTARRSNTEAFF; CDR3 DNA: TGTGCCAGCAGCTTAGGCCGGACAGCCCGTAGATCCAACACTGAAGCTTTCTTT
V gene: TRBV3-1/TRBV3-2; J gene: TRBJ2-7; D gene: TRBD1; clone size: .; CDR3 protein: CASSHTTGYEQYF; CDR3 DNA: TGTGCCAGCAGCCACACGACAGGGTACGAGCAGTACTTC
V gene: TRBV7-9; J gene: TRBJ1-1; D gene: .; clone size: .; CDR3 protein: CASSLAHSKGEAFF; CDR3 DNA: TGTGCCAGCAGCTTAGCCCACAGCAAGGGTGAAGCTTTCTTT
V gene: TRBV29-1; J gene: TRBJ2-1; D gene: .; clone size: .; CDR3 protein: CSVAWRNEQFF; CDR3 DNA: TGCAGCGTGGCGTGGCGCAATGAGCAGTTCTTC
V gene: TRBV28; J gene: TRBJ1-3; D gene: .; clone size: .; CDR3 protein: CASSFSGSGNTIYF; CDR3 DNA: TGTGCCAGCAGTTTTTCGGGTTCCGGAAACACCATATATTTT
V gene: TRBV27; J gene: TRBJ1-5; D gene: TRBD1; clone size: .; CDR3 protein: CASSHRTGTNQPQHF; CDR3 DNA: TGTGCCAGCAGCCACAGGACAGGGACTAATCAGCCCCAGCATTTT
V gene: TRBV3-1/TRBV3-2; J gene: TRBJ2-3; D gene: .; clone size: .; CDR3 protein: CASSQTTRDTQYF; CDR3 DNA: TGTGCCAGCAGTCAAACTACCCGGGATACGCAGTATTTT
V gene: TRBV5-5; J gene: TRBJ1-1; D gene: TRBD1; clone size: .; CDR3 protein: CASSWGQVMNTEAFF; CDR3 DNA: TGTGCCAGCAGCTGGGGACAGGTCATGAACACTGAAGCTTTCTTT
V gene: TRBV6-2/TRBV6-3; J gene: TRBJ2-7; D gene: .; clone size: .; CDR3 protein: CASSDSYEQYF; CDR3 DNA: TGTGCCAGCAGCGATTCATACGAGCAGTACTTC
V gene: TRBV18; J gene: TRBJ1-5; D gene: TRBD1; clone size: .; CDR3 protein: CASSDRGPPNQPQHF; CDR3 DNA: TGTGCCAGCTCGGACAGGGGGCCACCGAATCAGCCCCAGCATTTT
V gene: TRBV23-1; J gene: TRBJ2-7; D gene: .; clone size: few; CDR3 protein: CASTDAEKGRGTHEQYF; CDR3 DNA: TGCGCCAGCACCGATGCCGAGAAGGGGCGAGGGACCCACGAGCAGTACTTC
V gene: TRBV4-1; J gene: TRBJ2-1; D gene: .; clone size: .; CDR3 protein: CASSQGSWRGRAVNEQFF; CDR3 DNA: TGCGCCAGCAGCCAAGGTAGTTGGAGGGGGCGGGCGGTTAATGAGCAGTTCTTC
V gene: TRBV5-1; J gene: TRBJ1-2; D gene: TRBD1; clone size: few; CDR3 protein: CASSSGQGAGGYTF; CDR3 DNA: TGCGCCAGCAGCTCAGGACAGGGGGCGGGTGGCTACACCTTC
V gene: TRBV3-1/TRBV3-2; J gene: TRBJ2-1; D gene: TRBD2; clone size: .; CDR3 protein: CASSEGLAGLVGQFF; CDR3 DNA: TGTGCCAGCAGCGAAGGACTAGCGGGGCTTGTGGGTCAGTTCTTC
V gene: TRBV3-1/TRBV3-2; J gene: TRBJ2-1; D gene: TRBD2; clone size: .; CDR3 protein: CASSSGGSRSYNEQFF; CDR3 DNA: TGTGCCAGCAGCAGCGGCGGGAGCCGCTCCTACAATGAGCAGTTCTTC
V gene: TRBV10-2; J gene: TRBJ2-7; D gene: TRBD1; clone size: few; CDR3 protein: CASRDRESEQYF; CDR3 DNA: TGCGCCAGCAGGGACAGGGAGTCCGAGCAGTACTTC
V gene: TRBV4-3; J gene: TRBJ1-3; D gene: TRBD1; clone size: .; CDR3 protein: CASSQVPTGRLGSGNTIYF; CDR3 DNA: TGCGCCAGCAGCCAAGTCCCGACAGGGCGCCTCGGCTCTGGAAACACCATATATTTT
V gene: TRBV19; J gene: TRBJ2-1; D gene: TRBD1; clone size: .; CDR3 protein: CASSWDRGTNNEQFF; CDR3 DNA: TGTGCCAGTAGTTGGGACAGGGGGACCAACAATGAGCAGTTCTTC
V gene: TRBV5-5; J gene: TRBJ1-2; D gene: .; clone size: .; CDR3 protein: CASSLRGEGGYTF; CDR3 DNA: TGTGCCAGCAGCTTGAGAGGGGAAGGAGGCTACACCTTT
V gene: TRBV3-1/TRBV3-2; J gene: TRBJ2-1; D gene: .; clone size: .; CDR3 protein: CASSLIGNEQFF; CDR3 DNA: TGTGCCAGCAGCCTCATCGGGAATGAGCAGTTCTTC
V gene: TRBV25-1; J gene: TRBJ2-7; D gene: TRBD1; clone size: .; CDR3 protein: CASSTRGQGWYEQYF; CDR3 DNA: TGTGCCAGCAGTACCCGGGGACAGGGGTGGTACGAGCAGTACTTC
V gene: TRBV27; J gene: TRBJ1-1; D gene: .; clone size: few; CDR3 protein: CASSLVRGTEAFF; CDR3 DNA: TGTGCCAGCAGTTTAGTAAGGGGCACTGAAGCTTTCTTT
V gene: TRBV19; J gene: TRBJ1-5; D gene: .; clone size: .; CDR3 protein: CASSIDHGSNQPQHF; CDR3 DNA: TGTGCCAGTAGTATAGATCACGGTAGCAATCAGCCCCAGCATTTT
V gene: TRBV12-3/TRBV12-4; J gene: TRBJ1-5; D gene: .; clone size: once; CDR3 protein: CASIRDTNQPQHF; CDR3 DNA: TGTGCCAGCATAAGGGACACCAATCAGCCCCAGCATTTT
V gene: TRBV7-2; J gene: TRBJ1-2; D gene: .; clone size: once; CDR3 protein: CASSPRQGARRYTF; CDR3 DNA: TGTGCCAGCAGCCCTCGCCAGGGCGCGAGGCGCTACACCTTC
V gene: TRBV5-1; J gene: TRBJ2-3; D gene: .; clone size: .; CDR3 protein: CASSPTGFGEGTDTQYF; CDR3 DNA: TGCGCCAGCAGCCCGACAGGTTTCGGAGAAGGCACAGATACGCAGTATTTT
V gene: TRBV14; J gene: TRBJ1-1; D gene: .; clone size: .; CDR3 protein: CASSLTQNTEAFF; CDR3 DNA: TGTGCCAGCAGCCTCACACAGAACACTGAAGCTTTCTTT
V gene: TRBV5-1; J gene: TRBJ1-1; D gene: .; clone size: .; CDR3 protein: CASSLYQSMNTEAFF; CDR3 DNA: TGCGCCAGCAGCTTGTATCAGAGTATGAACACTGAAGCTTTCTTT